The clone carrying this T cell receptor beta chain showed up many times. Antigen unknown. TCRdb recomputed calls from the RT-PCR reads with MiXCR, one row per CDR3 protein. The table has over 800,000 distinct CDR3 sequences, approximately 22% seen once; the top ten hold roughly 10%. The entry originates in a study of response to subunit inactivated influenza vaccine. Broader study findings: A suggestion made by the authors is that each seasonal influenza vaccination recruits few new T cells.

The V end was cut by 1 base, the J end by 6 bases, with 8 bases between. Germline CDR1 SGHRS, CDR2 YFSETQ. The CDR3 is 13 residues long. The genes are TRBV5-1 and TRBJ2-1; D is uncertain. The specimen comprised PBMCs from blood, sampled around 5 days after vaccination. This sequence was found in a man in his fifties or sixties who received an inactivated influenza vaccine. The CDR3 nucleotides read TGCGCCAGCAGCTTGCCCGGGTCCAATGAGCAGTTCTTC. This encodes CASSLPGSNEQFF.